The 8 T cell receptor beta chains below come from one sample, sequenced in a study of blood T cell repertoires in COVID-19. Profiled with immunoSEQ multiplex PCR; TCRdb holds only in-frame clones, not every one. The sample holds hundreds of thousands of clones, approximately 90% seen once. Material for sequencing was peripheral blood. These receptors came from a man aged 60-69 years with COVID-19, enrolled during active disease.

This chain joins TRBV5-1 and TRBJ2-3, with 8 bases aligning to TRBD2. The germline CDR1 and CDR2 sequences are SGHRS and YFSETQ. J lost 2 bases, V lost 4 bases, and 9 bases had no gene match. The CDR3 is 16 amino acids. The CDR3 coding sequence is TGCGCCAGCAGCAAGGGAGCGGGGGACTTCACAGATACGCAGTATTTT. Protein: CASSKGAGDFTDTQYF.

This clone was picked up one time. The chain links TRBV27 to TRBJ1-2; D uncertain. In germline, CDR1 is MNHEY, CDR2 SMNVEV (reference sequence). Trimming shortened V by 3 bases and J by 1 base, and 9 bases separated the two germline ends. This CDR3 is built from 14 residues. The CDR3 DNA reads as TGTGCCAGCAGTTTGTACAACCTTAACTATGGCTACACCTTC. Its translation is CASSLYNLNYGYTF.

V usage is TRBV28 and J usage is TRBJ1-5; D gene unclear. CDR3 length: 14 amino acids. CDR1 is MDHEN, CDR2 SYDVKM, per germline. Between the trimmed V and J ends, which lost 5 bases and 4 bases, there was a span of 12 bases. The CDR3 loop reads CASSPTEPNQPQHF. CDR3 bases: TGTGCCAGCAGTCCAACAGAACCTAATCAGCCCCAGCATTTT.

The chain links TRBV18 to TRBJ1-5; D gene uncertain. The germline V and J ends were trimmed by 6 bases and 0 bases, with 15 bases remaining between them. Germline-derived CDR1 and CDR2 are KGHSH and LQKENI. This CDR3 comprises 16 residues. This CDR3 reads CASSISTGNSNQPQHF. The CDR3 coding sequence is TGTGCCAGCTCCATAAGCACGGGGAATAGCAATCAGCCCCAGCATTTT.

The CDR3 DNA reads TGTGCCAGCAGCCCCACAGGGGCATACCTCTATGGCTACACCTTC. Residues: CASSPTGAYLYGYTF. The chain combines TRBV3-1 (or the pseudogene TRBV3-2) with TRBJ1-2; 7 bases are shared with TRBD1. Germline V gene lookup returns CDR1 LGHDT and CDR2 YNNKEL (reference sequence). CDR3 length equals 15 residues. With 4 bases clipped from V and 4 bases from J, the junction kept 9 bases outside the gene matches.

The chain joins TRBV28 to TRBJ1-2; D is unresolved. The CDR3 totals 15 residues. V lost 4 bases and J 0 bases, leaving 12 bases between the germline ends. The germline gives CDR1 MDHEN, CDR2 SYDVKM. In nucleotides, the CDR3 is TGTGCCAGCAGTTCTAGGAGCGAGACTAACTATGGCTACACCTTC. Translated, it gives CASSSRSETNYGYTF.

The chain combines TRBV18 with TRBJ1-1; possibly TRBD1 for D (5 bases). This CDR3 has 14 amino acids. Trimming pared 3 bases from V and 0 bases from J, leaving 8 bases between. CDR1 is KGHSH and CDR2 is LQKENI in the germline V gene. The CDR3 loop is CASSPRDLNTEAFF. The CDR3 DNA reads as TGTGCCAGCTCACCCCGGGACTTGAACACTGAAGCTTTCTTT. Supplemented by reference TRBV18 and TRBJ1-1, the full variable domain reads NAGVMQNPRHLVRRRGQEARLRCSPMKGHSHVYWYRQLPEEGLKFMVYLQKENIIDESGMPKERFSAEFPKEGPSILRIQQVVRGDSAAYFCASSPRDLNTEAFFGQGTRLTVV.

This chain connects TRBV18 to TRBJ2-7, with a weak D call TRBD1 (5 bases). CDR1 and CDR2 (germline): KGHSH, LQKENI. CDR3 length: 15 amino acids. With 0 bases removed from V and 5 bases from J, the gap between germline ends came to 14 bases. In DNA form, the CDR3 reads TGTGCCAGCTCACCACCGAGTCAGGGCGGTCACGAGCAGTACTTC. This gives the protein CASSPPSQGGHEQYF.